These T cell receptor beta chains were read from a single sample in a study of long-term antiretroviral therapy in people with HIV. Some clones are missing from TCRdb's copy, which holds only in-frame ones; the method was immunoSEQ multiplex PCR. The data show around 25,000 clones, more than 65% seen once. Sample: unsorted PBMCs, taken 4.4 years after starting antiretroviral therapy. The receptors here all came from a man aged 25-40 years with HIV. CDR3s include the opening cysteine and the closing phenylalanine or tryptophan.

v_call	j_call	cdr3_aa
TRBV18	TRBJ1-5	CASSPSDRASNQPQHF
TRBV4-1	TRBJ2-3	CASSHTTGHSTDTQYF
TRBV4-2	TRBJ2-1	CASSQDPWGEQFF
TRBV5-1	TRBJ2-7	CASSFQGASYEQYF
TRBV27	TRBJ2-1	CASSSPGTSNEQFF
TRBV10-3	TRBJ1-2	CAISPEPALNYGYTF
TRBV11-2	TRBJ2-2	CASSLESLTRNTGELFF
TRBV19	TRBJ2-7	CASSRGQAYEQYF
TRBV7-7	TRBJ2-2	CASSLKNTGELFF
TRBV5-1	TRBJ2-7	CASSLALAASYEQYF
TRBV6-5	TRBJ2-7	CASTISTGSYEQYF
TRBV4-1	TRBJ2-7	CASSQVAGDRYEQYF
TRBV11-3	TRBJ2-5	CASSLGQETQYF
TRBV27	TRBJ2-7	CASSLRSSSYEQYF
TRBV10-3	TRBJ2-3	CAISDASDTQYF
TRBV15	TRBJ2-7	CATSSNRGNYEQYF
TRBV18	TRBJ2-7	CASSPLSGGGSSYEQYF
TRBV9	TRBJ2-7	CASSPSDRSFYEQYF
TRBV11-1	TRBJ2-7	CASSLGQGYYEQYF
TRBV28	TRBJ2-7	CASSPGTGSYEQYF
TRBV29-1	TRBJ2-7	CSVDPSGTGGVYEQYF
TRBV28	TRBJ2-5	CASSISGSGQETQYF
TRBV10-3	TRBJ2-7	CAISTRQVQLPSYEQYF
TRBV6-5	TRBJ1-2	CASSYTRTGGGYGYTF
TRBV5-4	TRBJ2-7	CASSLLTGSIYEQYF
TRBV10-3	TRBJ1-2	CAISESIRVGTGVSHLYGYTF
TRBV6-1	TRBJ2-4	CASMRDIDVGIQYF
TRBV7-2	TRBJ1-2	CASSSGQGNGYTF
TRBV27	TRBJ1-1	CASSLDSRNTEAFF
TRBV5-6	TRBJ2-7	CASSAGQGISYEQYF
TRBV19	TRBJ2-7	CASSITQFNEQYF
TRBV5-1	TRBJ2-7	CASSLVGGNEQYF
TRBV6-6	TRBJ1-1	CASNPRDSGVNTRAFF
TRBV6-5	TRBJ2-3	CASSPGIAGTDTQYF
TRBV28	TRBJ1-5	CASSLQGPSNQPQHF
TRBV14	TRBJ2-3	CASSQGGDTQYF
TRBV18	TRBJ1-5	CASSATDSNQPQHF
TRBV23-1	TRBJ1-2	CASPEGTPAPTF
TRBV5-4	TRBJ2-6	CASSLRAGTQAGANVLTF
TRBV6-6	TRBJ2-5	CASSSSPPRTQYF
TRBV6-1	TRBJ1-5	CASIRSGFNQPQHF